The rows below give T cell receptor beta chains drawn from one sample of a study of Ad26.COV2.S vaccination and SARS-CoV-2 variants. The method was immunoSEQ multiplex PCR; TCRdb's version includes in-frame clones alone and lacks a portion of them. Among around 370,000 clones listed, 92% were seen once. The sample was peripheral blood, taken after recovery from COVID-19. These receptors were taken from a human donor who had recovered from COVID-19. CDR3s include the opening cysteine and the closing phenylalanine or tryptophan. A D gene is named only where the DNA matches it firmly.

J gene,D gene,V gene,CDR3 DNA,CDR3 protein
TRBJ2-1,.,TRBV5-1,TGCGCCAGCAGCCGGGCCGTCCATGAGCAGTTCTTC,CASSRAVHEQFF
TRBJ2-7,TRBD1,TRBV4-1,TGCGCCAGCAGCCCTGTGACAGGGGACGAGCAGTACTTC,CASSPVTGDEQYF
TRBJ1-1,TRBD1,TRBV5-1,TGCGCCAGCAGCCCACCGGGACAGCCCACTGAAGCTTTCTTT,CASSPPGQPTEAFF
TRBJ2-5,.,TRBV7-6,TGTGCCAGCAGCCGGTACAGCTCCAGCGTACAAGAGACCCAGTACTTC,CASSRYSSSVQETQYF
TRBJ2-5,.,TRBV6-2/TRBV6-3,TGTGCCAGCAGTTACCTTAGCCGAGGGGAGACCCAGTACTTC,CASSYLSRGETQYF
TRBJ1-2,.,TRBV9,TGTGCCAGCTCTGCACGGCGGAGCGATCCAGATGGCTACACCTTC,CASSARRSDPDGYTF
TRBJ1-1,TRBD1,TRBV15,TGTGCCACCAGCTGGGACAGCAAGAACACTGAAGCTTTCTTT,CATSWDSKNTEAFF
TRBJ2-7,.,TRBV6-5,TGTGCCAGCAGTCTGGGTCAAGTTTTTAACGAGCAGTACTTC,CASSLGQVFNEQYF
TRBJ1-1,.,TRBV6-1,TGTGCCAGCAGTGAGAGGGGGGGTAACACTGAAGCTTTCTTT,CASSERGGNTEAFF
TRBJ2-2,.,TRBV12-3/TRBV12-4,TGTGCCAGCAGTTTAGACGTCGGGGAGCTGTTTTTT,CASSLDVGELFF